This paragraph reports one T cell receptor beta chain. What it binds is not known. This sample stems from a study of shared clonotypes between healthy human individuals. Study-level findings and limits: Rarefaction curves obtained for sorted subsets showed sequencing incomplete despite large depth.

Clones were read by immunoSEQ multiplex PCR, and TCRdb kept only the in-frame ones, dropping some. The sample has 2 million to 2.5 million clones, approximately 94% seen once. The V and J ends lost 6 bases and 5 bases, in that order; junction bases with no gene match: 4. This CDR3 comprises 14 residues. CDR1 and CDR2 (germline): MNHEY, SVGAGI. The sequenced sample consisted of naive CD4+ T cells sorted from blood. Noted subset: CD45RA+ positively selected. This receptor was obtained from a man between 18 and 35 years old in good health. V usage is TRBV6-5 and J usage is TRBJ2-2; 9 bases fit TRBD2. The CDR3, as DNA: TGTGCCAGCAGGGGCGGGAGGGAAACCGGGGAGCTGTTTTTT. Translation gives CASRGGRETGELFF.